This TCR beta chain was sequenced in a study of blood T cell repertoires in COVID-19 (TCRdb year 2020). About the full investigation: Samples from collaborators originated in the United States, Italy and Spain and spanned both the acute and convalescent phases of COVID-19. The material from the prospective study consisted of cDNA or gDNA derived from T cells, B-cell-depleted T cells, or PBMCs. The dataset comprised deeply sampled blood TCRbeta repertoires from subjects exposed to, actively infected with, or recovered from COVID-19. The repertoires were released in a freely available public database meant as a resource for research on the immune response to SARS-CoV-2. Samples were obtained from the ongoing ImmuneRACE study (first 160 participants) and from about 1,300 subjects provided by 6 global collaborators. The sample metadata nearly always contained a de-identified subject ID, COVID-19 status, age in years and sex. Where available, HLA class I and class II types were taken from metadata supplied by the sample provider and were not determined by assay-based typing. Results and caveats for the whole study, not just this receptor: Clinical and demographic metadata were provided uncurated, with the amount varying by source and participant.

According to the germline V gene (reference sequence), CDR1 reads MNHEY and CDR2 reads SMNVEV. Measured from the cysteine to the phenylalanine, the CDR3 is 15 residues long. Just the 45-base CDR3 DNA is kept, in frame starting at base 1. V is cut by 4 bases and J by 1 base, and the space between the germline ends is 13 bases. About this clone itself: It has no known antigen specificity. No base qualities exist here, and no much larger clone lies one base off it.

TCRbeta CDR3 regions were amplified from genomic DNA using the immunoSEQ Assay, a bias-controlled multiplex PCR. The study's own analysis went as follows. The number of nucleated cells in each sample was estimated by amplification of reference gene primers within the assay. Sequence reads were collapsed and filtered to measure the absolute abundance of every unique TCRbeta CDR3 rearrangement. For each sample, productive Simpson clonality was calculated as the square root of Simpson's diversity index across productive rearrangements. TCRdb took this table from immuneACCESS and kept in-frame rearrangements with V and J called. Such tables lack part of the clones; where checked against another copy, unresolved V genes explain under half of the gap, and the rest is unexplained. V, J and clone size reflect that table, while D and trimming were determined from the DNA. The sample contains 650,000 to 800,000 clones, 75% to 90% of them found a single time. Jointly, the top ten make up approximately 0.25% of the sample.

Whole blood was collected in K2EDTA tubes by collaborating institutions according to the institutions' own protocols. For TCRbeta analysis, collaborator samples were shipped as frozen whole blood, as isolated PBMCs, or as DNA extracted from either sample type. The V and J genes are TRBV27 and TRBJ1-2; a tentative D call is TRBD1 (6 bases match). Sequences were obtained from peripheral blood. The sequence was collected from a woman aged 18-29 years with acute or convalescent COVID-19. The bases read TGTGCCAGCAGTTCCAAACAGGGATTTAACTATGGCTACACCTTC. This is translated as CASSSKQGFNYGYTF.